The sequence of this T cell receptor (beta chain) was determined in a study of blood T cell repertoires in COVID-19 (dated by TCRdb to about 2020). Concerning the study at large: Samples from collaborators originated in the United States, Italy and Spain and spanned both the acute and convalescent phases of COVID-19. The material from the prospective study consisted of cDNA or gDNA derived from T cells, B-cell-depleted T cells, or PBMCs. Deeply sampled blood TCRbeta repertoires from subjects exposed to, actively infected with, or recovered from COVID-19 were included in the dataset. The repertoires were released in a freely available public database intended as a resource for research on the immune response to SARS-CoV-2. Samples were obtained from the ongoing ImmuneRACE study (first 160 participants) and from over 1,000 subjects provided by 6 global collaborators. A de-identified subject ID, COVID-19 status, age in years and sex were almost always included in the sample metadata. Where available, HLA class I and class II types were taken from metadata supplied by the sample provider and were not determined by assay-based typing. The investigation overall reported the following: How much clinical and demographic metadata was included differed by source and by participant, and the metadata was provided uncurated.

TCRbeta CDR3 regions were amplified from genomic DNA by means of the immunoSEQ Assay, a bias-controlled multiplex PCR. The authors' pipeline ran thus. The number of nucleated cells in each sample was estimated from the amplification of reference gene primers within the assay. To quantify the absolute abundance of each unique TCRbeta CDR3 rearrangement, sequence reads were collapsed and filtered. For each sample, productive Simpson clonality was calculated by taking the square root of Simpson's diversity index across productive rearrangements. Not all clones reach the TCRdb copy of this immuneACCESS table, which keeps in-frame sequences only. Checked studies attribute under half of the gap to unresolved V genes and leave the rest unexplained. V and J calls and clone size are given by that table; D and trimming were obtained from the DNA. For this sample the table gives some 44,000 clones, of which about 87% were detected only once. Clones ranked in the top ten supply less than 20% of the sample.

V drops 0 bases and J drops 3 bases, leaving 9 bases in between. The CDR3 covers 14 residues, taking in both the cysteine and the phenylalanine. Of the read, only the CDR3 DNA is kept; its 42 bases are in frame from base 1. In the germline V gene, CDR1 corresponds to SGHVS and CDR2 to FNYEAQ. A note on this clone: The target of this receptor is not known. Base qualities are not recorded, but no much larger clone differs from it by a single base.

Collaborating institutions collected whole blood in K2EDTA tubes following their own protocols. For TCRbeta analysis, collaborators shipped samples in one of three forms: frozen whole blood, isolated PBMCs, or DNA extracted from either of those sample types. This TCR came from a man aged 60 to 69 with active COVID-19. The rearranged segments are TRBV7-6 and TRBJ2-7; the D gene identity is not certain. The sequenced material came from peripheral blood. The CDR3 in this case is CASSLAGKYYEQYF. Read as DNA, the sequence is TGTGCCAGCAGCTTAGCGGGCAAATACTACGAGCAGTACTTC.